A selection of T cell receptor beta chains follows, all from one sample in a study of blood T cell repertoires in COVID-19. Sequenced by immunoSEQ multiplex PCR; TCRdb stores in-frame clones only, minus some. The sample has some 99,000 clones; roughly 80% are singletons. Sequencing was performed on peripheral blood. The receptors here all came from a woman aged 80 or over with acute or convalescent COVID-19. The CDR3 runs from the conserved cysteine through the conserved F or W. Clone size is shown for a subset of rows, as once, few, many or a class of expanded clone.

TRBV28	TRBJ2-2	.	CASSLAGSGTGELFF
TRBV3-1/TRBV3-2	TRBJ2-2	.	CASSRRQGGVLFF
TRBV28	TRBJ1-5	.	CASSLRQVGQPQHF
TRBV9	TRBJ2-3	.	CASSVGGQGTDTQYF
TRBV4-1	TRBJ2-3	.	CASSPQAGGSTDTQYF
TRBV4-2	TRBJ1-2	.	CASSQDGGTGKVYGYTF
TRBV10-3	TRBJ1-2	.	CAIKDRGLDYGYTF
TRBV7-9	TRBJ2-5	.	CASSLSGAETQYF
TRBV28	TRBJ1-2	few	CASSSGSRGYTF
TRBV2	TRBJ2-2	.	CASRRTTQSTGELFF
TRBV24-1	TRBJ2-3	.	CATARRGLKTDTQYF
TRBV28	TRBJ1-2	.	CASSWGDRGLTYGYTF
TRBV5-1	TRBJ2-5	once	CASSLWAGDQETQYF
TRBV27	TRBJ1-1	.	CASSLSYSGGTEAFF
TRBV7-3	TRBJ1-1	.	CASSHSGGNTEAFF
TRBV5-6	TRBJ1-1	.	CASSAGGVSSRAFF
TRBV6-1	TRBJ1-1	.	CASSDVGTGKIEAFF
TRBV28	TRBJ2-1	.	CASSYPGGNEQFF
TRBV7-2	TRBJ2-3	few	CASSLEAAGGRSTDTQYF
TRBV5-4	TRBJ1-1	once	CASSTPGTRFTEAFF
TRBV9	TRBJ1-5	.	CASSSGGQHNQPQHF
TRBV5-4	TRBJ1-6	.	CASKEAGPSSYNSPLHF
TRBV3-1/TRBV3-2	TRBJ2-6	.	CASSQGPRGYSGANVLTF
TRBV5-6	TRBJ1-1	.	CASSLRTGRGGNTEAFF
TRBV2	TRBJ1-2	few	CASGGQGERGYTF
TRBV3-1/TRBV3-2	TRBJ2-4	.	CASSQASIRGNIQYF
TRBV6-2/TRBV6-3	TRBJ1-5	.	CASRPDRVNQPQHF
TRBV5-5	TRBJ1-2	.	CASSLQGRGYTF
TRBV11-2	TRBJ2-5	few	CASSRWEGAETQYF
TRBV27	TRBJ1-1	.	CASSTTLGQVAEAFF
TRBV30	TRBJ2-2	.	CAWSGGHNTGELFF
TRBV6-2/TRBV6-3	TRBJ2-7	.	CASSYSIDSPYEQYF
TRBV19	TRBJ1-4	.	CASNRLDEKLFF
TRBV14	TRBJ1-4	.	CASSQTSGVGEKLFF
TRBV7-2	TRBJ2-7	.	CASSPSGAFESYEQYF
TRBV10-1	TRBJ2-7	.	CASPSRAYEQYF
TRBV4-1	TRBJ1-2	few	CASSRAEQGVFRYTF
TRBV12-3/TRBV12-4	TRBJ1-2	.	CASAKQVWGYTF
TRBV28	TRBJ1-2	.	CASSLTTGNYGYTF
TRBV5-1	TRBJ2-3	.	CASSKQGDTDTQYF
TRBV27	TRBJ1-4	few	CASSLLGTTDEKLFF
TRBV6-5	TRBJ2-2	few	CAGGQGNTGELFF
TRBV5-1	TRBJ1-5	few	CASRQDRESQPQHF
TRBV28	TRBJ2-3	.	CASSLLAGSDTQYF
TRBV11-2	TRBJ1-1	.	CASTRDRATEAFF
TRBV3-1/TRBV3-2	TRBJ1-2	.	CASSQRGEDGYTF
TRBV5-1	TRBJ2-7	.	CASSPAGGGGLPIEQYF